One sample yielded the 25 T cell receptor beta chains listed below, sequenced in a study of CD8 T cells in ankylosing spondylitis. TCRdb reprocessed the 5' RACE reads with MiXCR, giving one entry per CDR3 protein. The sample has fewer than 650,000 distinct CDR3 sequences, roughly 12% seen once. Findings of the study overall: Ankylosing spondylitis blood seemed to carry a telltale TCR beta motif made of under 10 highly homologous variants.

Their recognized antigens are unknown. Sample: blood, either unsorted or a sorted T cell fraction (not recorded which). These receptors originate from a male donor with ankylosing spondylitis.

The sample holds a few counts of this clonotype. The chain links TRBV7-2 to TRBJ2-7; maybe TRBD1 (5 bases). Between the trimmed V and J ends, which lost 3 bases and 3 bases, there was a span of 9 bases. The germline V gene encodes CDR1 SGHTA and CDR2 FQGNSA. This CDR3 is built from 13 residues. CDR3 nucleotide sequence: TGTGCCAGCAGCTTCGACAGAAACTACGAGCAGTACGTC. It encodes CASSFDRNYEQYV.

The chain is built from TRBV11-3 and TRBJ2-3; 7 positions match TRBD1. The CDR3 has 14 residues. The germline gives CDR1 SGHNT, CDR2 YENEEA. V lost 7 bases and J lost 6; bases outside the gene matches: 10. Here the CDR3 reads CASTLGGQADTQYF. The CDR3 nucleotides are TGTGCCAGCACCCTGGGTGGACAGGCGGATACGCAGTATTTT.

V gene TRBV13 combines with J gene TRBJ2-5, with TRBD2 matching over 10 bases. The CDR3 length is 16 residues. V was pared by 0 bases and J by 5 bases, with 6 bases of the junction left unmatched. The germline V gene has CDR1 PRHDT and CDR2 FYEKMQ (reference sequence). The CDR3 region has the DNA TGTGCCAGCAGCTTAGGCCTAGCGGGAGAGTGGGAGACCCAGTACTTC. Its translation: CASSLGLAGEWETQYF.

The rearrangement uses TRBV4-2 and TRBJ2-1; 11 nucleotides align to TRBD2. CDR3 size: 16 residues. Germline CDR1 is LGHNA and CDR2 is YNFKEQ. V was clipped by 0 bases and J by 8 bases; unmatched bases: 6. The CDR3 reads CASSQELAGAVHEQFF. DNA for the CDR3: TGTGCCAGCAGCCAAGAACTAGCGGGAGCAGTCCATGAGCAGTTCTTC.

The V gene is TRBV20-1, the J gene TRBJ2-3; 7 bases line up with TRBD2. The CDR3 has 14 residues. Unmatched junction bases numbered 7, after V lost 2 bases and J lost 5 bases. Per germline, CDR1 DFQATT and CDR2 SNEGSKA (reference sequence). Here the CDR3 DNA reads TGCAGTGCTAGATCGGGGGAGGGCAGAGATACGCAGTATTTT. Translated: CSARSGEGRDTQYF.

This clonotype was counted at least ten times. The chain has TRBV12-3 or TRBV12-4 and TRBJ1-3, with a tentative D call TRBD1 (6 bases). Between the trimmed V and J ends, which lost 4 bases and 2 bases, there was a span of 12 bases. The CDR3 has 15 residues. The CDR3 sequence is CASSSWGAAGNTIYF. The CDR3 coding sequence is TGTGCCAGCAGTTCTTGGGGGGCTGCTGGAAACACCATATATTTT.

This clonotype has just a few counts. The rearrangement uses TRBV7-2 and TRBJ2-1; 10 bases agree with TRBD2. With 7 bases clipped from V and 4 bases from J, the junction kept 10 bases outside the gene matches. The CDR3 runs 16 residues. Germline CDR1 reads SGHTA; CDR2 reads FQGNSA. CDR3 coding DNA: TGTGCCAGCACTTTGACTAGCGGGTCCTTATACAATGAGCAGTTCTTC. This codes for CASTLTSGSLYNEQFF.

The table lists this clonotype with many counts. CDR3 nucleotide sequence: TGTGCCAGCAGTCCCGGCAGGGGGGGAGAGACCCAGTACTTC. Translated: CASSPGRGGETQYF. The chain uses TRBV25-1 and TRBJ2-5; D is tentatively TRBD1 or TRBD2 (7 bases each). This CDR3 contains 14 residues. The germline gives CDR1 MGHDK, CDR2 SYGVNS. V was clipped by 5 bases and J by 4 bases, with 14 bases between them.

The sample holds many counts of this clonotype. The chain combines TRBV20-1 with TRBJ2-7; TRBD1 is a possible D gene (5 bases). The CDR3 is made up of 13 amino acids. The V gene lost 3 bases and the J gene lost 6 bases, with 15 bases spanning the gap. From germline, CDR1 is DFQATT and CDR2 SNEGSKA (reference sequence). The CDR3 DNA is TGCAGTGCTAGGTCGCAGGGAACCGGCGAGCAGTACTTC. It encodes CSARSQGTGEQYF.

The genes are TRBV29-1 and TRBJ2-1; 7 bases map to TRBD2. CDR3 length: 14 residues. Germline CDR1 reads SQVTM; CDR2 reads ANQGSEA. Trimming took 4 bases from V and 4 from J; bases not matched to a gene: 7. Here the CDR3 DNA reads TGCAGCGTTGGGGGACTACCATCATACAATGAGCAGTTCTTC. Residues: CSVGGLPSYNEQFF.

This clonotype has a handful of counts. The rearrangement links TRBV5-1 to TRBJ2-1; TRBD2 aligns across 11 bases. V was clipped by 3 bases and J by 6 bases; unmatched bases: 5. The CDR3 extends over 15 amino acids. The germline CDR1 and CDR2 sequences are SGHRS and YFSETQ. Written as DNA, the CDR3 is TGCGCCAGCAGCTCGACTAGCGGGACCGTCAATGAGCAGTTCTTC. This encodes CASSSTSGTVNEQFF.

This clonotype was observed a few times. This chain connects TRBV3-1 to TRBJ1-2; D ambiguous. Deletions cut 0 bases from V and 7 bases from J, with 15 bases between. CDR1 is LGHDT, CDR2 YNNKEL, per germline (reference sequence). The CDR3 contains 15 residues. CDR3: CASSQDLAEDAGYTF. In DNA form, the CDR3 reads TGTGCCAGCAGCCAAGATTTGGCGGAGGACGCTGGCTACACCTTC.

V usage is TRBV5-1 and J usage is TRBJ2-6; 7 bases match TRBD1. V lost 0 bases, J lost 0 bases, and 6 bases stayed unmatched. There are 18 residues in the CDR3. Germline CDR1 SGHRS, CDR2 YFSETQ. CDR3 region: CASSLEGTALSGANVLTF. CDR3 nucleotide sequence: TGCGCCAGCAGCTTGGAAGGGACAGCCCTCTCTGGGGCCAACGTCCTGACTTTC. Full variable domain (outside the CDR3, taken from reference TRBV5-1 and TRBJ2-6): KAGVTQTPRYLIKTRGQQVTLSCSPISGHRSVSWYQQTPGQGLQFLFEYFSETQRNKGNFPGRFSGRQFSNSRSEMNVSTLELGDSALYLCASSLEGTALSGANVLTFGAGSRLTVL.

Ten or more counts support this clonotype. The CDR3 DNA is TGCGCCAGCAGCTTCCGGACTATGTCCTACAATGAGCAGTTCTTC. Translated: CASSFRTMSYNEQFF. This chain connects TRBV5-1 to TRBJ2-1; D is possibly TRBD2 (6 bases). Germline lookup yields CDR1 SGHRS and CDR2 YFSETQ. Between the trimmed V and J ends, which lost 2 bases and 1 base, there was a span of 10 bases. The CDR3 runs to 15 residues.

This chain's CDR3 is CASSSPEPNTEAFF. Written as DNA, the CDR3 is TGTGCCAGCAGTTCCCCGGAACCCAACACTGAAGCTTTCTTT. The rearrangement joins TRBV12-3 or TRBV12-4 to TRBJ1-1, with no clear D. The V end lost 4 bases, the J end lost 2 bases, and 11 bases lay between the germline ends. This CDR3 is built from 14 residues.

This clonotype was counted ten times or more. V is TRBV7-8 and J is TRBJ2-1; no reliable D call. The V gene lost 5 bases and the J gene lost 0 bases, with 11 bases spanning the gap. Germline V CDR1 and CDR2: SGHVS, FQNEAQ. There are 15 residues in the CDR3. The CDR3 reads CASSPHSSSYNEQFF. The CDR3 DNA follows: TGTGCCAGCAGCCCGCACTCGAGCTCCTACAATGAGCAGTTCTTC.

The rearrangement links TRBV7-9 to TRBJ2-1; the match to TRBD1 covers 11 bases. Germline assignment: CDR1 SEHNR and CDR2 FQNEAQ (reference sequence). V dropped 4 bases and J dropped 6; count of bases not matched to a gene: 5. The CDR3 loop spans 15 amino acids. CDR3: CASSSKGTGGNEQFF. In DNA, the CDR3 is TGTGCCAGCAGCTCGAAAGGGACAGGGGGCAATGAGCAGTTCTTC.

The CDR3 bases are TGTGCCAGCAGCTCGCCCACAGGGAGGGAGACCCAGTACTTC. This translates into CASSSPTGRETQYF. The chain joins TRBV7-2 to TRBJ2-5, with D tentatively TRBD1 or TRBD2 (6 bases each). V lost 4 bases and J 5 bases, leaving 14 bases between the germline ends. The germline V gene encodes CDR1 SGHTA and CDR2 FQGNSA. The CDR3 has 14 amino acids.

This clonotype has just a few counts. The CDR3 DNA reads TGTGCCAGCAGCCAAAACCGGGAGCTCGAGCAGTACTTC. Translated, it gives CASSQNRELEQYF. The chain has TRBV14 and TRBJ2-7; the D gene is possibly TRBD2 (6 bases). The CDR3 is 13 amino acids. CDR1 is SGHDN and CDR2 is FVKESK in the germline V gene. Trimming removed 2 bases from V and 6 bases from J, with 11 bases in between.

This clonotype was picked up a small number of times. The chain links TRBV20-1 to TRBJ1-1; the D gene is possibly TRBD1 (5 bases). V lost 0 bases, J lost 10 bases, and 12 bases lay in between. Germline CDR1 reads DFQATT; CDR2 reads SNEGSKA (reference sequence). The CDR3 contains 12 residues. Here the CDR3 reads CSARDRVGVAFF. In DNA form, the CDR3 reads TGCAGTGCTAGAGACAGGGTTGGCGTAGCTTTCTTT.

The sample holds a few counts of this clonotype. The chain has TRBV2 and TRBJ1-1, with D perhaps TRBD1 (5 bases). CDR3 length: 15 amino acids. Per the germline V gene, CDR1 is SNHLY and CDR2 is FYNNEI. V lost 2 bases and J lost 3, with 13 bases in between. CDR3 region: CASSELTVGYTEAFF. Written as DNA, the CDR3 is TGTGCCAGCAGTGAATTGACAGTGGGGTACACTGAAGCTTTCTTT.

This clonotype came up a few times. The J gene is TRBJ2-7, the V gene TRBV7-8, with 9 bases fitting TRBD1. The CDR3 contains 15 residues. With V trimmed by 6 bases and J by 5 bases, 11 bases remained unmatched. Per germline, CDR1 SGHVS and CDR2 FQNEAQ. The CDR3 nucleotides are TGTGCCAGCAGGTTGACCGGGACAGGGCCCCACGAGCAGTACGTC. Translation gives CASRLTGTGPHEQYV.

The sample holds a few counts of this clonotype. The V gene is TRBV19, the J gene TRBJ2-7; perhaps TRBD1 as D (5 bases). Germline CDR1 and CDR2: LNHDA and SQIVND (reference sequence). Trimming stripped 4 bases from V and 2 bases from J, with 12 bases between. The CDR3 contains 14 residues. The CDR3, as DNA: TGTGCCAGTAGTAAAGGGGATGCAACCTACGAGCAGTACTTC. Protein product: CASSKGDATYEQYF.

This clonotype was recorded many times. This chain links TRBV5-1 with TRBJ2-7; TRBD1 aligns across 7 bases. Germline loops: CDR1 SGHRS, CDR2 YFSETQ. The CDR3 runs to 13 residues. V was pared by 4 bases and J by 7 bases, with 8 bases of the junction left unmatched. Here the CDR3 reads CASSASGTDEQYF. The CDR3 nucleotides are TGCGCCAGCAGCGCCTCCGGGACAGATGAGCAGTACTTC.

This clonotype was picked up many times. The chain links TRBV12-3 or TRBV12-4 to TRBJ2-4; possibly TRBD2 for D (6 bases). This CDR3 contains 17 residues. The V end was cut by 3 bases, the J end by 0 bases, with 15 bases between. This chain's CDR3 is CASSFVGGGLAKNIQYF. In DNA, the CDR3 is TGTGCCAGCAGTTTCGTGGGGGGTGGGTTAGCCAAAAACATTCAGTACTTC.